One and the same sample provided the 16 T cell receptor beta chains below, sequenced in a study of blood T cell repertoires in COVID-19. Assay used: immunoSEQ multiplex PCR; TCRdb lists only in-frame clones, some missing. The sample has under 200,000 clones, around 87% seen once. Sequencing was performed on peripheral blood. The receptors were gathered from a man aged 55 to 69 with COVID-19, enrolled during active disease.

This sequence joins TRBV28 and TRBJ1-3; TRBD1 matches at 9 bases. V gave up 2 bases and J gave up 4 bases; unmatched junction bases: 3. The CDR3 runs 15 residues. Germline lookup yields CDR1 MDHEN and CDR2 SYDVKM. The CDR3 region has the DNA TGTGCCAGCAGTTTAGGGACAGGGAGGGGAAACACCATATATTTT. Protein product: CASSLGTGRGNTIYF.

This clone was seen just once. The junction and the germline gene differ at one end; a read error may be behind it. The J gene is TRBJ1-1, the V gene TRBV7-2; TRBD1 matches at 7 bases. CDR1 is SGHTA, CDR2 FQGNSA, per germline. The CDR3 spans 15 residues. The CDR3 region is CATSPQGGVNTEAFF. Written as DNA, the CDR3 is TGTGCCACCAGCCCCCAGGGGGGAGTGAACACTGAAGCTTTCTTT.

V gene TRBV25-1 combines with J gene TRBJ2-2; 12 nucleotides match TRBD1. The CDR3 runs 15 residues. The J segment lost 7 bases and the V segment lost 7 bases, leaving 7 bases of the junction unmatched. Germline values: CDR1 MGHDK, CDR2 SYGVNS. CDR3 sequence: CASKGDRGHGGELFF. Here the CDR3 DNA reads TGTGCCAGCAAAGGGGACAGGGGGCATGGCGGGGAGCTGTTTTTT.

This clone appeared a few times. The chain uses TRBV21-1 and TRBJ2-1; TRBD2 is the table's D call, not checked against the DNA. TRBV21-1 is a pseudogene. The CDR3 sequence is 23 residues long. CDR3 in amino acids: CASSLQKAASGRTLLITYNEQFF. CDR3 DNA sequence: TGTGCCAGCAGCCTACAAAAGGCGGCTAGCGGGAGGACGCTCCTGATTACCTACAATGAGCAGTTCTTC.

The chain links TRBV7-2 to TRBJ2-3, with 11 bases fitting TRBD2. Germline V CDR1 and CDR2: SGHTA, FQGNSA. V trimming: 8 bases; J trimming: 0 bases; junction bases outside the gene matches: 4. This CDR3 region has 15 residues. CDR3 nucleotides: TGTGCCAGCGTGGGACTAGCGGTTAGCACAGATACGCAGTATTTT. It codes for CASVGLAVSTDTQYF.

This chain links TRBV5-4 with TRBJ1-5; no reliable D call. V was shortened by 1 base and J by 4 bases, with 12 bases between the two germline ends. CDR1 and CDR2 (germline): SGHNT, YYREEE (reference sequence). The CDR3 runs to 15 residues. The CDR3 sequence: CASSLNGLLNQPQHF. For the CDR3, the DNA is TGTGCCAGCAGCTTGAATGGACTCCTGAATCAGCCCCAGCATTTT.

V and J are TRBV7-2 and TRBJ1-3; tentative D call: TRBD1 (6 bases). The CDR3 is 15 amino acids. The V and J ends lost 2 bases and 2 bases respectively, with 10 bases between them. Germline V lookup: CDR1 SGHTA, CDR2 FQGNSA. The CDR3 coding sequence is TGTGCCAGCAGCTTACAGGGGAGCACTGGAAACACCATATATTTT. It is translated as CASSLQGSTGNTIYF.

The chain joins TRBV28 to TRBJ1-4; a possible D gene is TRBD1 (6 bases). Trimming took 6 bases from V and 7 from J, leaving 12 bases between them. Germline V gene sequence: CDR1 MDHEN, CDR2 SYDVKM. The CDR3 consists of 13 residues. The CDR3 reads CASRPGTFEKLFF. In DNA, the CDR3 is TGTGCCAGCAGACCCGGGACATTTGAAAAACTGTTTTTT.

The genes are TRBV28 and TRBJ2-2; 7 bases line up with TRBD2. Per the germline V gene, CDR1 is MDHEN and CDR2 is SYDVKM. This CDR3 comprises 18 residues. V shed 2 bases, J shed 3 bases, and the junction held 12 bases outside the gene matches. Here the CDR3 DNA reads TGTGCCAGCAGTTTAGGAGAACCAGGGAGGGAGCACACCGGGGAGCTGTTTTTT. Its translation is CASSLGEPGREHTGELFF. Full variable domain (remainder filled in from reference TRBV28 and TRBJ2-2): DVKVTQSSRYLVKRTGEKVFLECVQDMDHENMFWYRQDPGLGLRLIYFSYDVKMKEKGDIPEGYSVSREKKERFSLILESASTNQTSMYLCASSLGEPGREHTGELFFGEGSRLTVL.

The chain carries TRBV6-2 or TRBV6-3 and TRBJ2-1; 10 bases match TRBD2. The CDR3 is made up of 15 amino acids. The trim removed 3 bases at V and 4 bases at J, leaving 3 bases unmatched. Germline CDR1 MNHEY, CDR2 SVGEGT. CDR3 nucleotide sequence: TGTGCCAGCAGTTATACTAGCGGGATTTACAATGAGCAGTTCTTC. As protein: CASSYTSGIYNEQFF.

About this clone: Other nucleotide sequences in the sample specify the same CDR3. The chain is built from TRBV18 and TRBJ1-1; 10 bases are shared with TRBD1. Germline lookup yields CDR1 KGHSH and CDR2 LQKENI. J was trimmed by 1 base and V by 2 bases; bases with no gene match: 1. There are 15 residues in the CDR3. The DNA for the CDR3 is TGTGCCAGCTCACCAGACAGGGGGCGGAACACTGAAGCTTTCTTT. It translates to CASSPDRGRNTEAFF.

CDR3 DNA: TGTGCTAGTGGTACAGGGATTCAGCCCCAGCATTTT. As protein: CASGTGIQPQHF. This chain connects TRBV12-5 to TRBJ1-5, with D possibly being TRBD1 (6 bases). Germline CDR1 and CDR2: LGHNT and FRNRAP. There are 12 residues in the CDR3. Trimming shortened V by 5 bases and J by 6 bases, and 8 bases separated the two germline ends.

This chain connects TRBV19 to TRBJ1-3; the match to TRBD1 covers 8 bases. Germline V lookup: CDR1 LNHDA, CDR2 SQIVND (reference sequence). Unmatched junction bases numbered 14, after V lost 5 bases and J lost 2 bases. This CDR3 contains 18 residues. CDR3 in DNA: TGTGCCAGTAGTGACCCGACAGGGGAGGTATCGGCTGGAAACACCATATATTTT. This codes for CASSDPTGEVSAGNTIYF.

This clone appeared a few times. This sample also contains other DNA sequences that code for the same CDR3. The chain's CDR3 is CASSEWAEKLFF. CDR3 bases: TGTGCCAGCAGTGAGTGGGCTGAAAAACTGTTTTTT. The chain employs TRBV6-1 and TRBJ1-4; D gene uncertain. Trimming shortened V by 3 bases and J by 7 bases, and 6 bases separated the two germline ends. CDR3 length: 12 amino acids. Germline CDR1 reads MNHNS; CDR2 reads SASEGT.

There are a few counts of this clone. This chain links TRBV4-1 with TRBJ1-1; D is ambiguous. The V end lost 0 bases, the J end lost 11 bases, and 19 bases lay between the germline ends. The CDR3 consists of 15 residues. Germline CDR1 reads MGHRA; CDR2 reads YSYEKL. The CDR3 here is CASSQDILRYSLAFF. CDR3 nucleotide sequence: TGCGCCAGCAGCCAAGATATTTTGAGGTACTCTTTGGCTTTCTTT.

The V and J genes are TRBV5-1 and TRBJ1-3, with 10 positions matching TRBD1. Looked up from germline, CDR1 is SGHRS and CDR2 is YFSETQ. The CDR3 loop spans 16 amino acids. Trimming at V came to 0 bases and at J to 2 bases, leaving 2 bases not matched to a gene. The DNA for the CDR3 is TGCGCCAGCAGCTTGGCTGGACAGGGGGCTGGAAACACCATATATTTT. Its protein product is CASSLAGQGAGNTIYF.